This T cell receptor beta chain was sequenced in a study of blood T cell repertoires in COVID-19. Turning to the study itself: Sources were T cells, B-cell-depleted T cells, or PBMCs; the material itself was cDNA or gDNA.

The germline V gene encodes CDR1 MGHRA and CDR2 YSYEKL. The V end lost 0 bases, the J end lost 0 bases, and 6 bases lay between the germline ends. This CDR3 contains 16 residues. This clone was picked up a small number of times. Sequencing was performed with immunoSEQ multiplex PCR; in TCRdb, only in-frame clones are kept and a portion is missing. The sample has 30,000 to 35,000 clones; under 90% are singletons. Sequencing was carried out using peripheral blood. The TCR sequence derives from a man aged 45 to 65 with acute or convalescent COVID-19. V is TRBV4-1 and J is TRBJ2-6, with D hard to call. Here the CDR3 reads CASSQDSLSGANVLTF. The CDR3 DNA is TGCGCCAGCAGCCAAGATTCACTCTCTGGGGCCAACGTCCTGACTTTC.